Presented here are 12 T cell receptor beta chains from one specimen sequenced in a study of blood T cell repertoires in COVID-19. The data were produced by immunoSEQ multiplex PCR, yet TCRdb's version contains in-frame clones alone and is incomplete. The data hold about 37,000 clones, with around 90% observed a single time. Material for sequencing was peripheral blood. Every receptor here comes from a human donor in a cohort sampled during active COVID-19.

This sequence joins TRBV6-4 and TRBJ1-5, with D hard to call. Germline-derived CDR1 and CDR2 are MRHNA and SNTAGT. Trimming pared 6 bases from V and 3 bases from J, leaving 12 bases between. There are 14 residues in the CDR3. DNA of the CDR3: TGTGCCAGCAGCCCCGGACGGGACAATCAGCCCCAGCATTTT. Amino acid sequence: CASSPGRDNQPQHF.

This clone was seen a single time. The chain has TRBV7-9 and TRBJ2-5; 10 nucleotides agree with TRBD1. V shed 5 bases and J 4 bases; nucleotides not matched to a gene: 10. Germline CDR1 reads SEHNR; CDR2 reads FQNEAQ (reference sequence). The CDR3 extends over 16 amino acids. The CDR3 coding sequence is TGTGCCAGCAGCCGAACCGGGACAGGGGTCGGAGAGACCCAGTACTTC. This codes for CASSRTGTGVGETQYF.

This rearrangement joins TRBV30 to TRBJ2-5; 7 nucleotides match TRBD2. This CDR3 comprises 15 residues. V lost 0 bases, J lost 1 base, and 5 bases stayed unmatched. Germline V CDR1 and CDR2: GTSNPN, SVGIG (reference sequence). CDR3 loop: CAWSVAGVGQETQYF. Written as DNA, the CDR3 is TGTGCCTGGAGTGTGGCGGGGGTCGGCCAAGAGACCCAGTACTTC.

The chain recombines TRBV5-5 with TRBJ1-5; D is unresolved. Germline values: CDR1 SGHKS, CDR2 YYEKEE (reference sequence). The CDR3 loop spans 12 amino acids. Trimming took 0 bases from V and 4 from J, leaving 2 bases between them. Written as DNA, the CDR3 is TGTGCCAGCAGCTTGGCTAATCAGCCCCAGCATTTT. It yields the protein CASSLANQPQHF. The whole variable domain, filled in from reference TRBV5-5 and TRBJ1-5, reads DAGVTQSPTHLIKTRGQQVTLRCSPISGHKSVSWYQQVLGQGPQFIFQYYEKEERGRGNFPDRFSARQFPNYSSELNVNALLLGDSALYLCASSLANQPQHFGDGTRLSIL.

The CDR3 DNA reads TGCGCCAGCAGCCCCCAAACCCGGGAGACCCAGTACTTC. It specifies CASSPQTRETQYF. The V gene is TRBV4-3, the J gene TRBJ2-5; D remains ambiguous. The V gene lost 4 bases and the J gene lost 5 bases, with 11 bases spanning the gap. CDR1 is LGHNA and CDR2 is YSLEER in the germline V gene. CDR3 size: 13 residues.

The rearrangement joins TRBV5-6 to TRBJ2-1; possible D gene TRBD1, 6 bases. With 0 bases removed from V and 8 bases from J, the gap between germline ends came to 15 bases. The CDR3 is 15 residues long. The germline CDR1 and CDR2 sequences are SGHDT and YYEEEE. In DNA, the CDR3 is TGTGCCAGCAGCTTGGGGACAGTAGGGGGTTATGAGCAGTTCTTC. This gives the protein CASSLGTVGGYEQFF.

The genes are TRBV11-2 and TRBJ1-3; D gene unclear. The CDR3 runs 16 residues. Trimming stripped 5 bases from V and 0 bases from J, with 14 bases between. Germline V gene lookup returns CDR1 SGHAT and CDR2 FQNNGV. CDR3 nucleotide sequence: TGTGCCAGCAGCCCCCAATCCACAAGCTCTGGAAACACCATATATTTT. Protein: CASSPQSTSSGNTIYF. Full variable domain (missing parts from reference TRBV11-2 and TRBJ1-3): EAGVAQSPRYKIIEKRQSVAFWCNPISGHATLYWYQQILGQGPKLLIQFQNNGVVDDSQLPKDRFSAERLKGVDSTLKIQPAKLEDSAVYLCASSPQSTSSGNTIYFGEGSWLTVV.

The V and J genes are TRBV4-2 and TRBJ1-2; TRBD1 matches at 9 bases. Losses at the gene ends were 0 bases for V and 8 bases for J; bases not matched to a gene: 10. This CDR3 is 16 amino acids long. The germline V gene encodes CDR1 LGHNA and CDR2 YNFKEQ. The CDR3 region is CASSQDVGQGSGGYTF. The DNA for the CDR3 is TGTGCCAGCAGCCAAGATGTGGGACAGGGTTCTGGAGGCTACACCTTC.

The chain recombines TRBV10-1 with TRBJ1-4; the match to TRBD1 covers 8 bases. Germline V lookup: CDR1 WNHNN, CDR2 SYGVQD (reference sequence). J was trimmed by 3 bases and V by 8 bases; bases with no gene match: 2. This CDR3 has 13 amino acids. The chain's CDR3 is CASGRGPNEKLFF. The CDR3, as DNA: TGCGCCAGCGGCAGGGGGCCTAATGAAAAACTGTTTTTT.

The chain uses TRBV6-1 and TRBJ1-4, with a weak D call TRBD1 (6 bases). CDR1 MNHNS and CDR2 SASEGT come from the germline V gene. The CDR3 has 12 residues. V gave up 8 bases and J gave up 7 bases, with 11 bases separating them. CDR3 nucleotide sequence: TGTGCCAGCCAACAGGGTTTTGAAAAACTGTTTTTT. Its translation is CASQQGFEKLFF.

DNA of the CDR3: TGTGCCAGCAGAGGCTCAGGCGGGAGCCCCTACGAGCAGTACTTC. Translation gives CASRGSGGSPYEQYF. The chain employs TRBV27 and TRBJ2-7; TRBD2 aligns across 7 bases. CDR1 is MNHEY and CDR2 is SMNVEV in the germline V gene (reference sequence). The CDR3 has 15 amino acids. The V gene end was trimmed by 6 bases and the J gene end by 2 bases; junction bases not matched to a gene: 10.

The chain employs TRBV29-1 and TRBJ2-7, with D tentatively TRBD2 (5 bases). There are 13 residues in the CDR3. The ends were cut back, 2 bases at V and 0 bases at J, with 8 bases in the middle. Germline V gene lookup returns CDR1 SQVTM and CDR2 ANQGSEA. The CDR3 loop reads CSVERAGSYEQYF. Written as DNA, the CDR3 is TGCAGCGTTGAAAGGGCGGGCTCCTACGAGCAGTACTTC.